This T cell receptor beta chain was captured by sequencing in a study of a mutant IDH1 vaccine in newly diagnosed glioma. Study-wide findings and caveats: A vaccine-induced immune response developed in about 93% of the patients.

Time point of the sample: baseline, week 1 (first vaccination visit). Treatment described: pre-vaccination baseline after standard-of-care therapy. Profiled with immunoSEQ multiplex PCR; TCRdb holds only in-frame clones, not every one. The sample has fewer than 50,000 clones, around four fifths seen once. There are 13 residues in the CDR3. Per the germline V gene, CDR1 is SGHDN and CDR2 is FVKESK. Trimming removed 1 base at V and 0 bases at J, with 3 bases between. Comment on this clone: Its antigen is unidentified.

This chain links TRBV14 with TRBJ2-5; D uncertain. This TCR was recovered from a middle-aged man with glioma. Some clones in this sample may be carry-over from other donors' samples. Sequencing used PBMCs, obtained from a glioma patient treated with radiotherapy, temozolomide or both. DNA of the CDR3: TGTGCCAGCAGCCAAGGGTACCAAGAGACCCAGTACTTC. Protein product: CASSQGYQETQYF.